This T cell receptor (beta chain) originates from a study of T cells after yellow fever vaccination. Study findings and constraints: Clones that expanded after primary vaccination mostly reappeared after the booster (nearly 98% CD4, 75% to 90% CD8). The secondary response showed a weaker magnitude and a faster peak, day 5 versus 15.

Germline V CDR1 and CDR2: LGHDT, YNNKEL (reference sequence). V was clipped by 1 base and J by 1 base, with 10 bases between them. CDR3 size: 15 residues. This clonotype appeared many times. Its antigen is unknown. The authors made TCR cDNA by 5'RACE template switching, adding a universal primer site and UMIs. TCRdb re-derived calls from the 5' RACE reads in MiXCR, one entry per CDR3 protein. The table shows about 240,000 distinct CDR3 sequences, with 6.9% occurring only once. This sequence originates from a man between 25 and 39 years old who received the YFV17D yellow fever vaccine. The genes are TRBV3-1 and TRBJ2-5, with unresolved D. The material sequenced was CD4+ T cells sorted from PBMCs, taken 15 days after the yellow fever booster vaccination. The CDR3 loop reads CASSQGSKLQETQYF. CDR3 nucleotides: TGTGCCAGCAGCCAAGGTAGCAAACTCCAAGAGACCCAGTACTTC.